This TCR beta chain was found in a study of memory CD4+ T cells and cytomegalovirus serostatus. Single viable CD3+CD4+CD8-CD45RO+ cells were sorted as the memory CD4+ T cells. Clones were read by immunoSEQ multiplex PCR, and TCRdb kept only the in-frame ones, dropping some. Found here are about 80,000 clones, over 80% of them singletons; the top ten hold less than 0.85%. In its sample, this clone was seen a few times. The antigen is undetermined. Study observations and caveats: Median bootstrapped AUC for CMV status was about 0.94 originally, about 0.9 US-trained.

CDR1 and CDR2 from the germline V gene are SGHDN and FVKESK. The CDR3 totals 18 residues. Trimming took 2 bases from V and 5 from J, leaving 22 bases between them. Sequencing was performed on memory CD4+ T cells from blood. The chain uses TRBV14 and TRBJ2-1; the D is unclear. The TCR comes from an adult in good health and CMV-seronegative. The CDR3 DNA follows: TGTGCCAGCAGCCAATTCTTCAATACAAGGGCAGGTGACAATGAGCAGTTCTTC. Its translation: CASSQFFNTRAGDNEQFF.